A selection of T cell receptor beta chains follows, all from one sample in a study of cytotoxic CD8 clonotypes in ibrutinib-treated CLL. Method: immunoSEQ multiplex PCR; TCRdb's copy keeps in-frame clones and lacks some. The data show about 130,000 clones, 80% to 90% seen once. The sample consisted of PBMCs, taken after 24 months of ibrutinib treatment. The receptors were gathered from a human donor with chronic lymphocytic leukemia. The CDR3 runs from the conserved cysteine through the conserved F or W. A D gene is named only where the DNA matches it firmly.

j_call v_call d_call cdr3_aa cdr3_nt
TRBJ2-1 TRBV5-6 NA CASSALERGQNNEQFF TGTGCCAGCAGCGCGCTCGAGAGGGGCCAAAACAATGAGCAGTTCTTC
TRBJ2-5 TRBV2 NA CASSALGIYF TGTGCCAGCAGTGCCCTCGGAATCTACTTC
TRBJ1-2 TRBV7-9 TRBD1 CASSPRTGNGYTF TGTGCCAGCAGTCCTAGGACAGGGAATGGCTACACCTTC
TRBJ1-2 TRBV7-2 TRBD1 CASSSGQGEYGYTF TGTGCCAGCAGCTCTGGACAGGGGGAGTATGGCTACACCTTC
TRBJ2-6 TRBV6-6 NA CASSFRGGVGANVLTF TGTGCCAGCAGTTTCAGGGGCGGAGTGGGGGCCAACGTCCTGACTTTC
TRBJ1-1 TRBV7-9 NA CASSLNLYTEAFF TGTGCCAGCAGCTTAAATCTGTACACTGAAGCTTTCTTT
TRBJ2-1 TRBV7-8 NA CASSPFFVSSYNEQFF TGTGCCAGCAGCCCATTTTTTGTTAGCTCCTACAATGAGCAGTTCTTC
TRBJ2-7 TRBV28 TRBD1 CASRGTGGIEQYF TGTGCCAGCAGGGGGACAGGGGGCATCGAGCAGTACTTC
TRBJ2-5 TRBV5-8 NA CASSLAGTARGETQYF TGTGCCAGCAGCTTGGCCGGGACGGCCAGGGGAGAGACCCAGTACTTC
TRBJ1-6 TRBV7-2 NA CASKRTDYNSPLHF TGTGCCAGCAAAAGGACAGACTATAATTCACCCCTCCACTTT
TRBJ1-1 TRBV7-3 NA CASSLRSGQVMNTEAFF TGTGCCAGCAGCTTAAGATCGGGCCAGGTGATGAACACTGAAGCTTTCTTT